The 7 T cell receptor beta chains below all came from one sample that was sequenced in a study of a mutant IDH1 vaccine in newly diagnosed glioma. As to time point: week 35, safety follow-up. Vaccine doses each comprised 300 ug of mutant IDH1 20-mer peptide, with topical imiquimod. Their recognized antigens are unknown. The method was immunoSEQ multiplex PCR; TCRdb's version includes in-frame clones alone and lacks a portion of them. The sample contains more than 25,000 clones, under 85% of which appear only once. The sample in question was PBMCs, obtained from a glioma patient whose treatment included an IDH1 peptide vaccine. The receptors stem from a woman aged 30 to 39 with glioma. Some clones in this sample may be carry-over from other donors' samples.

J is TRBJ1-2 and V is TRBV11-2; D perhaps matches TRBD1 (5 bases). The CDR3 length is 14 residues. V lost 3 bases and J 0 bases, leaving 8 bases between the germline ends. The germline gives CDR1 SGHAT, CDR2 FQNNGV. The CDR3 region is CASSFGGANYGYTF. The CDR3 nucleotides are TGTGCCAGCAGCTTCGGAGGGGCTAACTATGGCTACACCTTC.

The V call is TRBV6-4, the J call TRBJ1-4; D is possibly TRBD1 (6 bases). The V gene lost 6 bases and the J gene lost 0 bases, with 11 bases spanning the gap. From germline, CDR1 is MRHNA and CDR2 SNTAGT. The CDR3 covers 15 residues. In nucleotides, the CDR3 is TGTGCCAGCAGCGAGACAGGAGCAACTAATGAAAAACTGTTTTTT. As protein: CASSETGATNEKLFF.

The genes are TRBV5-1 and TRBJ2-1; 7 bases agree with TRBD1. After removal of 3 bases from V and 3 bases from J, the junction contained 6 bases not matched to a gene. CDR3 length equals 15 residues. Germline assignment: CDR1 SGHRS and CDR2 YFSETQ. As DNA, the CDR3 is TGCGCCAGCAGCTCCGGGACAGAAAACTACAATGAGCAGTTCTTC. It encodes CASSSGTENYNEQFF.

This chain links TRBV4-1 with TRBJ1-2, with unresolved D. This CDR3 has 12 residues. From germline, CDR1 is MGHRA and CDR2 YSYEKL. Trimming removed 5 bases from V and 3 bases from J, with 7 bases in between. The DNA of the CDR3 is TGCGCCAGCAGCGCCCAGCACTATGGCTACACCTTC. It codes for CASSAQHYGYTF.

This clone is a singleton in its sample. The chain combines TRBV21-1 with TRBJ2-7; the listed D gene, TRBD1, was not tested against the DNA. TRBV21-1 is recorded as a pseudogene. The CDR3 runs 13 residues. As DNA, the CDR3 is TGTGCCAGCAGCAAAGGGAAGGGGTACGAGCAGTACTTC. This sequence encodes CASSKGKGYEQYF.

This clone was detected only once. The rearrangement uses TRBV19 and TRBJ2-1; 8 nucleotides align to TRBD2. J gave up 10 bases and V 4 bases, and 15 bases lay outside the gene matches. There are 16 residues in the CDR3. Germline-derived CDR1 and CDR2 are LNHDA and SQIVND (reference sequence). CDR3 DNA sequence: TGTGCCAGTAGTACCCGACGGGAGGGCCTTAGGAACGAGCAGTTCTTC. Protein product: CASSTRREGLRNEQFF. Based on the CDR3 plus reference TRBV19 and TRBJ2-1, the full variable domain is DGGITQSPKYLFRKEGQNVTLSCEQNLNHDAMYWYRQDPGQGLRLIYYSQIVNDFQKGDIAEGYSVSREKKESFPLTVTSAQKNPTAFYLCASSTRREGLRNEQFFGPGTRLTVL.

The chain recombines TRBV15 with TRBJ2-5, with TRBD2 as a possible D gene (6 bases). The J call could be wrong; TRBJ2-7 is a better fit for the DNA end. The CDR3 covers 14 residues. Looked up from germline, CDR1 is LNHNV and CDR2 is YYDKDF (reference sequence). The CDR3 sequence: CATSPRDSSYEQYF. The CDR3 coding sequence is TGTGCCACCAGCCCCCGGGACTCCTCCTACGAGCAGTACTTC.